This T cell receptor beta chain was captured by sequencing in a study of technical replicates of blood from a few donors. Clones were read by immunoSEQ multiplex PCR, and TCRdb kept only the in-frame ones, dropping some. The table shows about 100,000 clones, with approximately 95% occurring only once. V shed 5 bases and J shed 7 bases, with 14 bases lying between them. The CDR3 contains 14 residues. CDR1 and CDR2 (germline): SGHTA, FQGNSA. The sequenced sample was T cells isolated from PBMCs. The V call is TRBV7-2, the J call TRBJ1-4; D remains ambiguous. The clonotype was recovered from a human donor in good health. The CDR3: CASSPRRASEKLFF. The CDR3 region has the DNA TGTGCCAGCAGCCCTCGGAGGGCAAGTGAAAAACTGTTTTTT.